In its sample, the clone carrying this TCR beta chain was seen once. The source of the sample is a study of blood T cell repertoires in COVID-19. Looking at the study overall: Researchers got acute and convalescent COVID-19 samples from the United States, Italy and Spain. PBMCs, B-cell-depleted T cells, or T cells provided the cDNA or gDNA that made up the material.

How the authors handled the data: Counts of nucleated cells, estimated from reference gene primer amplification, were obtained. Some clones are missing from TCRdb's copy, which holds only in-frame ones; the method was immunoSEQ multiplex PCR. V and J calls and clone size follow that table, whereas D and trimming were derived from the DNA. The profile covers about 250,000 clones, with roughly 81% appearing a single time and under 4.5% taken by the ten largest. The CDR3 covers 15 residues. The germline V gene has CDR1 SGHNT and CDR2 YYREEE (reference sequence). V gave up 4 bases and J gave up 4 bases; unmatched junction bases: 10.

Sequencing was carried out using peripheral blood. The sequence derives from a man aged 45-65 years with acute or convalescent COVID-19. This chain connects TRBV5-4 to TRBJ1-2; 7 bases match TRBD1. The CDR3 loop is CASSQRTGNPYGYTF. CDR3 in DNA: TGTGCCAGCAGCCAGAGGACAGGCAATCCCTATGGCTACACCTTC. Full variable domain (remainder filled in from reference TRBV5-4 and TRBJ1-2): ETGVTQSPTHLIKTRGQQVTLRCSSQSGHNTVSWYQQALGQGPQFIFQYYREEENGRGNFPPRFSGLQFPNYSSELNVNALELDDSALYLCASSQRTGNPYGYTFGSGTRLTVV.